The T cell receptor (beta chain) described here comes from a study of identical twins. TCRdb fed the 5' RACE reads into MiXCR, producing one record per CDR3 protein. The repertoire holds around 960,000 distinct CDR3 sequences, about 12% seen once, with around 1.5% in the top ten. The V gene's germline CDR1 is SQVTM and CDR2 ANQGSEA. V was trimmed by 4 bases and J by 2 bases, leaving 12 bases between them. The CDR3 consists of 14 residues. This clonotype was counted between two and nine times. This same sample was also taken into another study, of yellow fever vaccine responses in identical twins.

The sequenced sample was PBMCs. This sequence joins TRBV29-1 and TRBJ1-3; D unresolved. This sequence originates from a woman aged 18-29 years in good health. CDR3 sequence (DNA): TGCAGCGTTGCACCTGGCTTGGCTGGAAACACCATATATTTT. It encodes CSVAPGLAGNTIYF.